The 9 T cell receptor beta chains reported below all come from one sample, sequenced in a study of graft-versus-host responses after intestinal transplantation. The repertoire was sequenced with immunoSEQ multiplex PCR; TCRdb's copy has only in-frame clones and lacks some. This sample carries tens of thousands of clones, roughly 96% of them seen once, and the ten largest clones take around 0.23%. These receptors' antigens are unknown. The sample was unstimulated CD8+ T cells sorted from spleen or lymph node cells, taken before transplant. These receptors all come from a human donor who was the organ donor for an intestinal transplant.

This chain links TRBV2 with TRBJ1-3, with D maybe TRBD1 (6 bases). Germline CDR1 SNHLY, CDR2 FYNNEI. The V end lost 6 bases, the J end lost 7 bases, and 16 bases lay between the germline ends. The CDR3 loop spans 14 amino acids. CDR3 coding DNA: TGTGCCAGCAGGGTGGACAGTCTACGGAACACCATATATTTT. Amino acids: CASRVDSLRNTIYF. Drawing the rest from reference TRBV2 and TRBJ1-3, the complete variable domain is EPEVTQTPSHQVTQMGQEVILRCVPISNHLYFYWYRQILGQKVEFLVSFYNNEISEKSEIFDDQFSVERPDGSNFTLKIRSTKLEDSAMYFCASRVDSLRNTIYFGEGSWLTVV.

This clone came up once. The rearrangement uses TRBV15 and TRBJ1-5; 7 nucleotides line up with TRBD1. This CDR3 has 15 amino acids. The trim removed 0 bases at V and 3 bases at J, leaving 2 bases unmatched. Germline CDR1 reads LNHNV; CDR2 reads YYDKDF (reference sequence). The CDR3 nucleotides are TGTGCCACCAGCAGAGATAAGGGGGCCAATCAGCCCCAGCATTTT. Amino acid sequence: CATSRDKGANQPQHF.

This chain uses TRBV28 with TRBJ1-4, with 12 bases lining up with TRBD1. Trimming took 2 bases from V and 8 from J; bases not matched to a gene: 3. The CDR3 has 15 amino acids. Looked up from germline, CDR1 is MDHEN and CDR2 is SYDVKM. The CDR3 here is CASSLGTGGVEKLFF. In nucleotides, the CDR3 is TGTGCCAGCAGTTTAGGGACAGGGGGCGTCGAAAAACTGTTTTTT.

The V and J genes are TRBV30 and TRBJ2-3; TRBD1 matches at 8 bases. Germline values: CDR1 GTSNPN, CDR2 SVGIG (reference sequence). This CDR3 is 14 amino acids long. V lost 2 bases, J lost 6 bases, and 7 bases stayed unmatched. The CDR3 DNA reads TGTGCCTGGAGTTTGGGGCAGGGGGCCGATACGCAGTATTTT. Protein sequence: CAWSLGQGADTQYF.

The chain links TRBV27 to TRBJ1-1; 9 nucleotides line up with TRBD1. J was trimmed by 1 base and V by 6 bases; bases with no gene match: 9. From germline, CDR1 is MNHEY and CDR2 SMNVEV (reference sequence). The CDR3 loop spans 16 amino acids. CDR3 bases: TGTGCCAGCAGAACCAACAGGGGGCTCCGGAACACTGAAGCTTTCTTT. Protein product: CASRTNRGLRNTEAFF.

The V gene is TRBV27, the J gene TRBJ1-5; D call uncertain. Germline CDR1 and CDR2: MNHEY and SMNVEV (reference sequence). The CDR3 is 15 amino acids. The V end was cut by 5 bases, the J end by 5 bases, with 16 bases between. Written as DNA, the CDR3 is TGTGCCAGCAGTGCCGTTTCCGGGAACGATCAGCCCCAGCATTTT. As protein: CASSAVSGNDQPQHF.

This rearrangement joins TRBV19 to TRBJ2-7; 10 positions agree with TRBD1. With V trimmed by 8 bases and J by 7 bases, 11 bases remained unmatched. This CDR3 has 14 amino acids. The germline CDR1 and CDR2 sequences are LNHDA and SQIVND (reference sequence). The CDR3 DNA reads TGTGCCAGTTCCCCGGGACAGGGGTCGTGGGAGCAGTACTTC. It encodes CASSPGQGSWEQYF.

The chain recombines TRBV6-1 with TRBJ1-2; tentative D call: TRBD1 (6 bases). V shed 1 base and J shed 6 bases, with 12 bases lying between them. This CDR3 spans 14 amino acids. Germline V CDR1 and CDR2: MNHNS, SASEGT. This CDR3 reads CASSEDRVLDGYTF. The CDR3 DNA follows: TGTGCCAGCAGTGAAGACAGGGTTTTGGATGGCTACACCTTC.

In DNA form, the CDR3 reads TGTGCCAGCAGCTTTCGCGATAGGGGGCTCGGCGAGCAGTACTTC. This codes for CASSFRDRGLGEQYF. The rearrangement uses TRBV7-9 and TRBJ2-7; 7 bases are a match to TRBD1. The CDR3 sequence is 15 residues long. CDR1 SEHNR and CDR2 FQNEAQ come from the germline V gene (reference sequence). Unmatched junction bases numbered 11, after V lost 3 bases and J lost 6 bases.